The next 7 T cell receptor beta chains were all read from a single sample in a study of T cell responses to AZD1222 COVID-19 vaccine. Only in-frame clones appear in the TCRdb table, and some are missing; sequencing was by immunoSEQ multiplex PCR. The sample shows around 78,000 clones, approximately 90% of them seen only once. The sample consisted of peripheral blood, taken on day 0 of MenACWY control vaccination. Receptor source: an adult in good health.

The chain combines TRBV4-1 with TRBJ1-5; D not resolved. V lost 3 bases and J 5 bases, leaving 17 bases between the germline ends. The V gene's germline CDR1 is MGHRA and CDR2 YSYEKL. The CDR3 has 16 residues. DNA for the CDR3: TGCGCCAGCAGCCAGTTGGAGTCGGGGATGCATCAGCCCCAGCATTTT. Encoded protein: CASSQLESGMHQPQHF.

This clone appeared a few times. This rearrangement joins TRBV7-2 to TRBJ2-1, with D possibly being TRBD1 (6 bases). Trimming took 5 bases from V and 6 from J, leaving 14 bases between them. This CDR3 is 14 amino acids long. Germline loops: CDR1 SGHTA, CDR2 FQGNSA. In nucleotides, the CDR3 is TGTGCCAGCAGCGTAAACAGGGTGGGCAATGAGCAGTTCTTC. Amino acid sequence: CASSVNRVGNEQFF. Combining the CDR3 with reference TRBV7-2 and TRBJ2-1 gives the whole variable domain GAGVSQSPSNKVTEKGKDVELRCDPISGHTALYWYRQSLGQGLEFLIYFQGNSAPDKSGLPSDRFSAERTGGSVSTLTIQRTQQEDSAVYLCASSVNRVGNEQFFGPGTRLTVL.

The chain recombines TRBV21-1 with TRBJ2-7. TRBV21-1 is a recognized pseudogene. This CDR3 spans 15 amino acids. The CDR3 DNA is TGTGCCAGCAGCAAACCTGGGATACCTGACTACGAGCAGTACTTC. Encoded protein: CASSKPGIPDYEQYF.

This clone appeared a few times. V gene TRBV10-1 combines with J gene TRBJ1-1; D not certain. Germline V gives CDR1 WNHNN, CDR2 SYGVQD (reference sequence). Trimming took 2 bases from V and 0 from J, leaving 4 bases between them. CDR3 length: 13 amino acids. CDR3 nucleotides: TGCGCCAGCAGTGAGGGTTTGAACACTGAAGCTTTCTTT. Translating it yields CASSEGLNTEAFF.

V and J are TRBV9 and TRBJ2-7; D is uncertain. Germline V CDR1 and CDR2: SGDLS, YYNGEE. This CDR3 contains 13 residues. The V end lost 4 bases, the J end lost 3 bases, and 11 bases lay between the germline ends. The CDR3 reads CASSPRSVYEQYF. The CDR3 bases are TGTGCCAGCAGCCCCCGGTCAGTCTACGAGCAGTACTTC. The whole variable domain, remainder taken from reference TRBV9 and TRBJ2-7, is DSGVTQTPKHLITATGQRVTLRCSPRSGDLSVYWYQQSLDQGLQFLIQYYNGEERAKGNILERFSAQQFPDLHSELNLSSLELGDSALYFCASSPRSVYEQYFGPGTRLTVT.

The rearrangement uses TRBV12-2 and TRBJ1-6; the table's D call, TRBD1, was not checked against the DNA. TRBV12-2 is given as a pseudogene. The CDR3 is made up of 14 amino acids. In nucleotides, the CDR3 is TGTGCAAGTCGCTTAGGTGCAGGCGAGTCACCCCTCCACTTT. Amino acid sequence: CASRLGAGESPLHF.

CDR3 DNA sequence: TGTGCCAGCAGCTTGGACTACGAGCAGTACTTC. It yields the protein CASSLDYEQYF. The V and J genes are TRBV5-4 and TRBJ2-7; D is unresolved. Trimming shortened V by 0 bases and J by 3 bases, and 1 base separated the two germline ends. CDR3 length: 11 residues. Looked up from germline, CDR1 is SGHNT and CDR2 is YYREEE (reference sequence).